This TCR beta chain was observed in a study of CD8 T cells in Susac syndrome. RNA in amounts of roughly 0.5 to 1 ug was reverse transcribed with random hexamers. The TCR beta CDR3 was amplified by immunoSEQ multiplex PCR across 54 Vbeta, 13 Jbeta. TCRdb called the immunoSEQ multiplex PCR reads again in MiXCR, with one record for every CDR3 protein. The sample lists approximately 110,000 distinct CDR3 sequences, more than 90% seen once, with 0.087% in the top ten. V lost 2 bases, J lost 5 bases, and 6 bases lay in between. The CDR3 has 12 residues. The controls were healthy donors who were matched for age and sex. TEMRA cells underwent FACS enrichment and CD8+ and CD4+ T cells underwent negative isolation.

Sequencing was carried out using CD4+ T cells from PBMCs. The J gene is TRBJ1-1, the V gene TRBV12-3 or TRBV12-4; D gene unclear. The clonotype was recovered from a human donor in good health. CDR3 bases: TGTGCCAGCAGTTTAATGGGGACTGAAGCTTTCTTT. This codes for CASSLMGTEAFF.